This TCR beta chain was sequenced in a study of blood T cells in healthy people across ages. Regarding this clonotype: The antigen is unknown.

A sample-barcoded 5' primer and a J-beta primer mix were used in a second PCR of roughly 6 to 11 cycles. Each sample yielded at least 3 million CDR3-containing paired-end reads. TCRdb ran MiXCR on the 5' RACE reads and lists one entry per CDR3 protein. The sample lists about 1.1 million distinct CDR3 sequences, roughly two fifths occurring once. Study findings and constraints: CMV status of donors was not determined, possibly confounding expanded clonotype changes. More naive CD4+ cells and higher diversity were found in long-lived than in aged donors. Conclusively comparing naive with antigen-experienced cells was impossible with unsorted PBMCs.

Germline CDR1 LGHNA, CDR2 YSLEER. The CDR3 spans 15 residues. Trimming left V 2 bases short and J 4 bases short, with 14 bases between. The chain recombines TRBV4-3 with TRBJ1-1; no definite D call. The receptor was isolated from a man younger than 30 in good health. The sequencing input was blood. CDR3 bases: TGCGCCAGCAGCCAAACGGGCGAAGAGGGCACTGAAGCTTTCTTT. It codes for CASSQTGEEGTEAFF.